The clone carrying this T cell receptor (beta chain) was detected a few times. 13 Jbeta primers and 60 Vbeta primers were used for the PCR. TCRdb's table, derived via immunoSEQ multiplex PCR, lists solely in-frame clones and lacks some. The data show hundreds of thousands of clones, more than 70% seen once. The sample is drawn from a study of cytomegalovirus exposure and HLA in healthy donors. Study summary: From HLA-typed donors, an early data release held about 92 million unique TCRs. Genotyping showed 70% to 90% of over 350 donors falling in the Caucasian-associated ancestry cluster.

Donors had nominal health at sampling but likely had unrecorded immune exposures. V gave up 0 bases and J gave up 4 bases, with 9 bases separating them. The germline CDR1 and CDR2 sequences are SGHVS and FQNEAQ. The CDR3 sequence is 15 residues long. Sequenced material: PBMCs. This TCR was recovered from a boy aged 5-17 years in good health and CMV-seronegative. The V call is TRBV7-8, the J call TRBJ2-2; perhaps TRBD2 as D (6 bases). DNA of the CDR3: TGTGCCAGCAGCTTAGCCGGGACTTCCACCGGGGAGCTGTTTTTT. Translating it yields CASSLAGTSTGELFF. The full variable domain, with the rest looked up from reference TRBV7-8 and TRBJ2-2, is GAGVSQSPRYKVAKRGQDVALRCDPISGHVSLFWYQQALGQGPEFLTYFQNEAQLDKSGLPSDRFFAERPEGSVSTLKIQRTQQEDSAVYLCASSLAGTSTGELFFGEGSRLTVL.